This passage covers 30 T cell receptor beta chains from one sample sequenced in a study of shared clonotypes between healthy human individuals. Using immunoSEQ multiplex PCR, the repertoire was profiled, and TCRdb retains in-frame clones only, with some absent. The table records about 2,500,000 clones, more than 80% of them present only once. Material: naive CD4+ T cells sorted from blood. Subset: CD45RA+ positively selected. The receptors here all came from a man younger than 30 in good health.

Worth noting for this clone: Other DNA variants within this sample encode the same CDR3. This rearrangement joins TRBV18 to TRBJ1-5; D unresolved. The CDR3 runs to 15 residues. Per germline, CDR1 KGHSH and CDR2 LQKENI. Trimming left V 1 base short and J 1 base short, with 8 bases between. Here the CDR3 reads CASSPQGGSNQPQHF. CDR3 nucleotides: TGTGCCAGCTCACCACAGGGAGGAAGCAATCAGCCCCAGCATTTT. The variable domain in full, with the rest retrieved from reference TRBV18 and TRBJ1-5, is NAGVMQNPRHLVRRRGQEARLRCSPMKGHSHVYWYRQLPEEGLKFMVYLQKENIIDESGMPKERFSAEFPKEGPSILRIQQVVRGDSAAYFCASSPQGGSNQPQHFGDGTRLSIL.

The chain couples TRBV6-6 to TRBJ2-7; no firm D call. Germline V gives CDR1 MNHNY, CDR2 SVGAGI (reference sequence). Trimming shortened V by 2 bases and J by 5 bases, and 10 bases separated the two germline ends. This CDR3 region has 13 residues. The CDR3 loop reads CASSYRASHEQYF. CDR3 nucleotides: TGTGCCAGCAGTTACCGGGCGTCCCACGAGCAGTACTTC.

The chain has TRBV5-1 and TRBJ1-1; tentative D call: TRBD1 (5 bases). The CDR3 is 14 amino acids. The germline V and J ends were trimmed by 1 base and 4 bases, with 11 bases remaining between them. From germline, CDR1 is SGHRS and CDR2 YFSETQ. In DNA form, the CDR3 reads TGCGCCAGCAGCTTGACAGGTTGGAGCACTGAAGCTTTCTTT. The encoded protein is CASSLTGWSTEAFF. Full variable domain (outside the CDR3, taken from reference TRBV5-1 and TRBJ1-1): KAGVTQTPRYLIKTRGQQVTLSCSPISGHRSVSWYQQTPGQGLQFLFEYFSETQRNKGNFPGRFSGRQFSNSRSEMNVSTLELGDSALYLCASSLTGWSTEAFFGQGTRLTVV.

Regarding this clone: Other DNA sequences in the same sample also yield this CDR3. The CDR3 reads CASSVTTSTDTQYF. The CDR3 DNA follows: TGTGCCAGCAGCGTAACGACTAGCACAGATACGCAGTATTTT. The chain has TRBV9 and TRBJ2-3; D is ambiguous. Germline V lookup: CDR1 SGDLS, CDR2 YYNGEE. V lost 1 base and J lost 0, with 6 bases in between. The length of the CDR3 is 14 residues.

The rearrangement links TRBV29-1 to TRBJ1-3; possibly TRBD1 for D (6 bases). V lost 3 bases and J lost 3, with 15 bases in between. There are 15 residues in the CDR3. Germline CDR1 reads SQVTM; CDR2 reads ANQGSEA. CDR3 sequence (DNA): TGCAGCGTTGACTTTTTACAGGGCGGTGGAAACACCATATATTTT. Translation gives CSVDFLQGGGNTIYF. Variable domain in full (rest from reference TRBV29-1 and TRBJ1-3): SAVISQKPSRDICQRGTSLTIQCQVDSQVTMMFWYRQQPGQSLTLIATANQGSEATYESGFVIDKFPISRPNLTFSTLTVSNMSPEDSSIYLCSVDFLQGGGNTIYFGEGSWLTVV.

This chain connects TRBV11-1 to TRBJ1-3; 8 bases fit TRBD1. Germline trimming cut 4 bases from V and 2 bases from J; bases unmatched to any gene: 1. Germline V gene lookup returns CDR1 SGHAT and CDR2 FQDESV (reference sequence). This CDR3 is built from 14 residues. CDR3 in amino acids: CASSSDRAGNTIYF. The DNA for the CDR3 is TGTGCCAGCAGCTCGGACAGGGCTGGAAACACCATATATTTT.

In this sample, this clone turned up once. The gene calls are TRBV2 and TRBJ2-7; the D is unclear. Germline assignment: CDR1 SNHLY and CDR2 FYNNEI. The CDR3 spans 14 residues. Trimming removed 3 bases from V and 4 bases from J, with 13 bases in between. CDR3 in amino acids: CASSDPGQMYEQYF. The CDR3 DNA reads as TGTGCCAGCAGTGACCCGGGTCAGATGTACGAGCAGTACTTC.

V is TRBV7-9 and J is TRBJ2-4, with D hard to call. This CDR3 has 15 residues. CDR1 is SEHNR and CDR2 is FQNEAQ in the germline V gene (reference sequence). Between the trimmed V and J ends, which lost 3 bases and 0 bases, there was a span of 9 bases. The CDR3 coding sequence is TGTGCCAGCAGCTTCGATGTTCTAGCCAAAAACATTCAGTACTTC. Amino acid sequence: CASSFDVLAKNIQYF.

The chain couples TRBV4-3 to TRBJ1-3; 7 bases agree with TRBD1. The ends lost 4 bases at V and 0 bases at J; junction bases unmatched: 9. CDR3 size: 17 residues. The germline V gene has CDR1 LGHNA and CDR2 YSLEER. The CDR3 is CASSRTTGTDSGNTIYF. The CDR3, as DNA: TGCGCCAGCAGCCGAACCACCGGGACAGACTCTGGAAACACCATATATTTT.

The V call is TRBV19, the J call TRBJ2-7; maybe TRBD1 (6 bases). Trimming took off 1 base at V and 2 bases at J, with 15 bases between the two ends. Germline lookup yields CDR1 LNHDA and CDR2 SQIVND (reference sequence). The length of the CDR3 is 16 residues. CDR3: CASSIVFGTGPYEQYF. Written as DNA, the CDR3 is TGTGCCAGTAGTATAGTATTTGGCACAGGGCCCTACGAGCAGTACTTC.

The V call is TRBV29-1, the J call TRBJ2-7; D perhaps matches TRBD2 (6 bases). V shed 6 bases and J shed 2 bases, with 14 bases lying between them. The germline V gene has CDR1 SQVTM and CDR2 ANQGSEA. This CDR3 spans 13 amino acids. DNA of the CDR3: TGCAGCGTCGTTACGGGGGTTCCCTACGAGCAGTACTTC. Protein product: CSVVTGVPYEQYF.

This chain links TRBV28 with TRBJ1-2; 8 nucleotides agree with TRBD1. Looked up from germline, CDR1 is MDHEN and CDR2 is SYDVKM. V lost 10 bases and J lost 4; bases outside the gene matches: 5. CDR3 length: 12 amino acids. This CDR3 is CATETGAYGYTF. CDR3 in DNA: TGTGCCACCGAGACAGGGGCCTATGGCTACACCTTC.

This chain connects TRBV23-1 to TRBJ2-5, with D unresolved. TRBV23-1 is an ORF, and what it does is uncertain. The V end lost 4 bases, the J end lost 5 bases, and 17 bases lay between the germline ends. The CDR3 covers 15 residues. The CDR3 protein is CASSPLGFTGETQYF. DNA for the CDR3: TGCGCCAGCAGTCCCTTAGGCTTTACTGGGGAGACCCAGTACTTC.

This chain connects TRBV11-2 to TRBJ2-2; D tentatively reads TRBD1 or TRBD2 (5 bases each). There are 16 residues in the CDR3. With 8 bases removed from V and 3 bases from J, the gap between germline ends came to 19 bases. Germline lookup yields CDR1 SGHAT and CDR2 FQNNGV. CDR3 amino acids: CASGVGPPPDTGELFF. CDR3 sequence (DNA): TGTGCCAGCGGTGTGGGACCTCCTCCGGACACCGGGGAGCTGTTTTTT.

The chain joins TRBV7-8 to TRBJ2-3, with TRBD2 matching over 7 bases. Germline V gives CDR1 SGHVS, CDR2 FQNEAQ. The V gene end was trimmed by 3 bases and the J gene end by 2 bases; junction bases not matched to a gene: 5. This CDR3 is built from 15 residues. CDR3 residues: CASSFRGGLTDTQYF. The CDR3 nucleotides read TGTGCCAGCAGCTTTCGCGGGGGACTCACAGATACGCAGTATTTT.

There are a few counts of this clone. The chain recombines TRBV2 with TRBJ1-6; TRBD1 might be the D (6 bases). The V end lost 7 bases, the J end lost 6 bases, and 19 bases lay between the germline ends. This CDR3 is 16 amino acids long. CDR1 and CDR2 (germline): SNHLY, FYNNEI. The CDR3 coding sequence is TGTGCCAGCACCCTAAGACAGGCTGGAGCTAATTCACCCCTCCACTTT. It codes for CASTLRQAGANSPLHF.

This clone came up once. V and J are TRBV7-2 and TRBJ2-3; D gene uncertain. V was trimmed by 4 bases and J by 4 bases, leaving 12 bases between them. Germline V gene lookup returns CDR1 SGHTA and CDR2 FQGNSA. The CDR3 has 14 amino acids. CDR3: CASSSLPNPDTQYF. DNA of the CDR3: TGTGCCAGCAGCTCCCTTCCCAACCCAGATACGCAGTATTTT.

This clone appeared a single time. The rearrangement joins TRBV5-1 to TRBJ2-3; the D gene is possibly TRBD2 (6 bases). This CDR3 is 14 amino acids long. V shed 0 bases and J shed 4 bases, with 9 bases lying between them. The germline V gene encodes CDR1 SGHRS and CDR2 YFSETQ. The CDR3: CASSLVTSPDTQYF. The CDR3 DNA is TGCGCCAGCAGCTTGGTAACTAGCCCAGATACGCAGTATTTT.

The chain has TRBV30 and TRBJ2-7; maybe TRBD1 (6 bases). The germline gives CDR1 GTSNPN, CDR2 SVGIG (reference sequence). V was pared by 0 bases and J by 9 bases, with 9 bases between. CDR3 length: 11 residues. The CDR3, as DNA: TGTGCCTGGAGTGTAATAGGGGGGCAGTACTTC. Its protein product is CAWSVIGGQYF.

Only one count was recorded for this clone. The rearrangement links TRBV5-5 to TRBJ2-7, with a weak D call TRBD1 (6 bases). This CDR3 is 14 amino acids long. Trimming stripped 2 bases from V and 3 bases from J, with 12 bases between. Germline V gene lookup returns CDR1 SGHKS and CDR2 YYEKEE (reference sequence). CDR3 DNA sequence: TGTGCCAGCAGCTTTTGGATGGACAGCTACGAGCAGTACTTC. It yields the protein CASSFWMDSYEQYF.

This rearrangement joins TRBV5-1 to TRBJ2-4; no firm D call. The CDR3 consists of 17 residues. The germline V and J ends were trimmed by 3 bases and 0 bases, with 16 bases remaining between them. CDR1 is SGHRS, CDR2 YFSETQ, per germline. CDR3 nucleotides: TGCGCCAGCAGCTCGGTCCCCGCCAACCTAGCCAAAAACATTCAGTACTTC. Its protein is CASSSVPANLAKNIQYF.

This clone was recorded a few times. Other DNA sequences in the sample encode the same CDR3. The rearrangement links TRBV6-5 to TRBJ1-2; D is undetermined. Trimming shortened V by 4 bases and J by 4 bases, and 4 bases separated the two germline ends. The V gene's germline CDR1 is MNHEY and CDR2 SVGAGI. The CDR3 loop spans 11 amino acids. The CDR3 spells CASSSSYGYTF. The CDR3 DNA reads TGTGCCAGCAGTTCAAGCTATGGCTACACCTTC.

The chain is built from TRBV5-4 and TRBJ2-5; TRBD2 matches 7 bases. V trimming: 4 bases; J trimming: 1 base; junction bases outside the gene matches: 7. The CDR3 consists of 15 residues. Germline CDR1 and CDR2: SGHNT and YYREEE (reference sequence). The CDR3 protein is CASSPTGGGQETQYF. The CDR3 DNA is TGTGCCAGCAGCCCCACGGGCGGGGGCCAAGAGACCCAGTACTTC.

The chain is built from TRBV4-3 and TRBJ2-1; D unclear. Germline CDR1 is LGHNA and CDR2 is YSLEER. Trimming cost V 1 base and J 0 bases, with 7 bases left between them. The length of the CDR3 is 15 residues. This CDR3 is CASSQAPSSYNEQFF. The CDR3 coding sequence is TGCGCCAGCAGCCAAGCCCCTAGCTCCTACAATGAGCAGTTCTTC.

The J gene is TRBJ2-7, the V gene TRBV9; TRBD1 aligns across 8 bases. Trimming took 0 bases from V and 4 from J; bases not matched to a gene: 3. The CDR3 contains 14 residues. The V gene's germline CDR1 is SGDLS and CDR2 YYNGEE. This CDR3 is CASSVAQGAYEQYF. DNA for the CDR3: TGTGCCAGCAGCGTAGCTCAGGGGGCTTACGAGCAGTACTTC.

About this clone itself: At one end the junction does not follow the germline gene, possibly because of a read error. The CDR3 region has the DNA TGTGCAATCAGAGGGAGAGACATTTACAATGAGCAGTTCTTC. Residues: CAIRGRDIYNEQFF. The chain uses TRBV10-3 and TRBJ2-1, with D possibly matching TRBD2 (5 bases). The CDR3 runs 14 residues. Germline CDR1 and CDR2: ENHRY and SYGVKD.

The chain has TRBV28 and TRBJ1-6, with 9 bases that match TRBD1. The V gene's germline CDR1 is MDHEN and CDR2 SYDVKM. The CDR3 has 15 residues. The V gene end was trimmed by 6 bases and the J gene end by 7 bases; junction bases not matched to a gene: 7. CDR3 loop: CASSETGTGNSPLHF. The CDR3 DNA reads as TGTGCCAGCAGCGAGACCGGGACAGGGAATTCACCCCTCCACTTT.

The chain carries TRBV6-6 and TRBJ1-1; D is unclear. The CDR3 sequence is 14 residues long. Trimming took 6 bases from V and 1 from J, leaving 12 bases between them. The germline CDR1 and CDR2 sequences are MNHNY and SVGAGI (reference sequence). For the CDR3, the DNA is TGTGCCAGCAGCACAACGGACCAGAACACTGAAGCTTTCTTT. Its protein is CASSTTDQNTEAFF.

This clone was observed a single time. DNA for the CDR3: TGTGCCAGCACCTCGCCCACCTACGAGCAGTACTTC. It encodes CASTSPTYEQYF. The chain carries TRBV27 and TRBJ2-7; D is unresolved. V lost 7 bases to trimming and J lost 2 bases, with 9 bases between them. CDR1 is MNHEY and CDR2 is SMNVEV in the germline V gene (reference sequence). The CDR3 length is 12 residues.

The chain is built from TRBV5-1 and TRBJ2-7, with D uncertain. CDR1 and CDR2 (germline): SGHRS, YFSETQ. Deletions cut 0 bases from V and 3 bases from J, with 10 bases between. The CDR3 extends over 14 amino acids. The DNA of the CDR3 is TGCGCCAGCAGCTTGGGAGGCAGTAACTACGAGCAGTACTTC. Translated, it gives CASSLGGSNYEQYF.